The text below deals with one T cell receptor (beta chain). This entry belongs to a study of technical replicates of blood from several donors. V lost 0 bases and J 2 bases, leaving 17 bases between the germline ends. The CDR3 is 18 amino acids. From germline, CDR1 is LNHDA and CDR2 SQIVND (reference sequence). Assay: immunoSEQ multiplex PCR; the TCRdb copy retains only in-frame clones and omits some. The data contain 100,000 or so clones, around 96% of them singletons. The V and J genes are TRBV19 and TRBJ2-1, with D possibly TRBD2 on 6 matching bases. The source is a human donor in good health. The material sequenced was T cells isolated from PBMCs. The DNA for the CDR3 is TGTGCCAGTAGTATAGAAGGCCCCCAGGCGGGGCCCTACAATGAGCAGTTCTTC. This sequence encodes CASSIEGPQAGPYNEQFF. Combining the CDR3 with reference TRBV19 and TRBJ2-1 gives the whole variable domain DGGITQSPKYLFRKEGQNVTLSCEQNLNHDAMYWYRQDPGQGLRLIYYSQIVNDFQKGDIAEGYSVSREKKESFPLTVTSAQKNPTAFYLCASSIEGPQAGPYNEQFFGPGTRLTVL.